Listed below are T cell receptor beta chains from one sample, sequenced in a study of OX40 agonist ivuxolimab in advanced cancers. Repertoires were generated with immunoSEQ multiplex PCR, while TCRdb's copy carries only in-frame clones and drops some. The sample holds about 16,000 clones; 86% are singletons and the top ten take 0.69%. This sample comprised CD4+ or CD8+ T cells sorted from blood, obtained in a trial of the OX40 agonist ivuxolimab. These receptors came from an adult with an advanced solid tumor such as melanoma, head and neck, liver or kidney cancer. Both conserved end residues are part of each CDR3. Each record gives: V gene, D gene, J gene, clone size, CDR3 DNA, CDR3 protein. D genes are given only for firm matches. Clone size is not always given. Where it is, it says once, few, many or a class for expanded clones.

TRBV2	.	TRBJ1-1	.	TGTGCCAGCAGTCGCGCAAGGGGCCTGAGCACTGAAGCTTTCTTT	CASSRARGLSTEAFF
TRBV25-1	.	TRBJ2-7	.	TGTGCCAGCAGTGAATGGGGACCGGGACACCACTACGAGCAGTACTTC	CASSEWGPGHHYEQYF
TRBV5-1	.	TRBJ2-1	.	TGCGCCAGCAGCGCGGGACCGACCTACAATGAGCAGTTCTTC	CASSAGPTYNEQFF
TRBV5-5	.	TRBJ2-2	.	TGTGCCAGCAGCTTAAGTGTCACCGGGGAGCTGTTTTTT	CASSLSVTGELFF
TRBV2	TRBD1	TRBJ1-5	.	TGTGCCAGCAGTAACGACAGGGAGAGCAATCAGCCCCAGCATTTT	CASSNDRESNQPQHF
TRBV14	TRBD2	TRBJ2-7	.	TGTGCCAGCAGCCTCCGGACTAGCACGGGCGAGCAGTACTTC	CASSLRTSTGEQYF
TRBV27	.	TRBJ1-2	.	TGTGCCAGCAGTCCAATCGGGACACTCTATGGCTACACCTTC	CASSPIGTLYGYTF
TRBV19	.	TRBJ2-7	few	TGTGCCACCCTGGCGGCGGGGTTGGGGGAGCAGTACTTC	CATLAAGLGEQYF
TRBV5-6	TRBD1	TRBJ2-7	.	TGTGCCAGCAGCAAAGACAGGGGTTACTACGAGCAGTACTTC	CASSKDRGYYEQYF
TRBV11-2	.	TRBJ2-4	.	TGTGCCAGCAGCTTAGTCGGGGGCCAAGGCATTCAGTACTTC	CASSLVGGQGIQYF
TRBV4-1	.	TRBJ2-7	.	TGCGCCAGCAGCCAAGCCCCGCCGCCCACCTACGAGCAGTACTTC	CASSQAPPPTYEQYF
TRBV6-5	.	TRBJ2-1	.	TGTGCCAGCAGGGACACGTACAATGAGCAGTTCTTC	CASRDTYNEQFF
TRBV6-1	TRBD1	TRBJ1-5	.	TGTGCCAGGACAGGGTCGGAAGGGCACCAGCCCCAGCATTTT	CARTGSEGHQPQHF
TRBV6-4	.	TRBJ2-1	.	TGTGCCAGCAGCACCAAACTGGACAATGAGCAGTTCTTC	CASSTKLDNEQFF
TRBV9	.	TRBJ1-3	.	TGTGCCAGCAGAAACAGGGGAAACACCATATATTTT	CASRNRGNTIYF
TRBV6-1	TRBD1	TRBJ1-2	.	TGTGCCAGCTCCGAGGGGGGACAGTATTATGGCTACACCTTC	CASSEGGQYYGYTF
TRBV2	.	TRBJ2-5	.	TGTGCCAGCACAACTTTCCAAGAGACCCAGTACTTC	CASTTFQETQYF
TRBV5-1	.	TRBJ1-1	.	TGCGCCAGCAGCCCGGAGGACGGATTGAACACTGAAGCTTTCTTT	CASSPEDGLNTEAFF
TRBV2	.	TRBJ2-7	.	TGTGCCAGCAGTGCCGGAACAGGGTACAACGAGCAGTACTTC	CASSAGTGYNEQYF
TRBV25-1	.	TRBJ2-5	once	TGTGCCAGCAGTGACTCGGCGAACGCATTGGGGACCCAGTACTTC	CASSDSANALGTQYF